This TCR beta chain came from a study of technical replicates of blood from a few donors. Sequenced by immunoSEQ multiplex PCR; TCRdb stores in-frame clones only, minus some. Of 74,000 or so clones listed, approximately 96% are singletons. Germline V lookup: CDR1 SGHRS, CDR2 YFSETQ. This CDR3 contains 15 residues. Trimming cost V 0 bases and J 3 bases, with 12 bases left between them. This chain uses TRBV5-1 with TRBJ1-1; D gene uncertain. Sequencing was carried out using T cells isolated from PBMCs. This TCR came from a human donor in good health. The CDR3 sequence is CASSLAGGWDTEAFF. The CDR3, as DNA: TGCGCCAGCAGCTTGGCGGGAGGATGGGACACTGAAGCTTTCTTT. Using reference TRBV5-1 and TRBJ1-1 for the parts outside the CDR3, the full variable domain is KAGVTQTPRYLIKTRGQQVTLSCSPISGHRSVSWYQQTPGQGLQFLFEYFSETQRNKGNFPGRFSGRQFSNSRSEMNVSTLELGDSALYLCASSLAGGWDTEAFFGQGTRLTVV.